This entry lists 4 T cell receptor beta chains sequenced from one sample in a study of Graves' ophthalmopathy and Graves' hyperthyroidism. RNA transcripts served as template for amplifying TCR beta CDR3 sequences. First-round RT-PCR employed HTBI primers, with a second-round multiplex PCR after it. MiXCR, run by TCRdb on the multiplex PCR reads, gives a single entry per CDR3 protein. This sample has 740,000 or so distinct CDR3 sequences, with 40% found just once. Sequenced input: peripheral blood. All receptors derive from an adult man with Graves' ophthalmopathy.

In this sample, this clonotype turned up many times. This chain joins TRBV12-3 or TRBV12-4 and TRBJ1-1; D may be TRBD1 (5 bases). V gave up 5 bases and J gave up 1 base, with 8 bases separating them. This CDR3 region has 13 residues. This chain's CDR3 is CASSLQENTEAFF. CDR3 coding DNA: TGTGCCAGCAGTCTACAGGAGAACACTGAAGCTTTCTTT.

The table lists this clonotype with many counts. This chain links TRBV7-9 with TRBJ2-7; D not certain. This CDR3 is built from 11 residues. Trimming left V 4 bases short and J 10 bases short, with 11 bases between. The germline V gene has CDR1 SEHNR and CDR2 FQNEAQ (reference sequence). CDR3 in amino acids: CASSSLGGQYF. DNA of the CDR3: TGTGCCAGCAGCTCACTTGGTGGACAGTACTTC.

This rearrangement joins TRBV7-9 to TRBJ2-7; TRBD1 agrees at 7 bases. J was trimmed by 4 bases and V by 5 bases; bases with no gene match: 8. CDR1 is SEHNR and CDR2 is FQNEAQ in the germline V gene (reference sequence). CDR3 length equals 14 residues. The CDR3 loop reads CASSRQGSLYEQYF. DNA of the CDR3: TGTGCCAGCAGCCGACAGGGTAGTTTGTACGAGCAGTACTTC.

The sample holds many counts of this clonotype. V gene TRBV29-1 combines with J gene TRBJ2-2; possible D gene TRBD1, 5 bases. The CDR3 runs 13 residues. Germline loops: CDR1 SQVTM, CDR2 ANQGSEA. Trimming pared 3 bases from V and 7 bases from J, leaving 12 bases between. The CDR3 spells CSVEDTRIGELFF. CDR3 nucleotide sequence: TGCAGCGTTGAGGACACGCGAATCGGGGAGCTGTTTTTT.